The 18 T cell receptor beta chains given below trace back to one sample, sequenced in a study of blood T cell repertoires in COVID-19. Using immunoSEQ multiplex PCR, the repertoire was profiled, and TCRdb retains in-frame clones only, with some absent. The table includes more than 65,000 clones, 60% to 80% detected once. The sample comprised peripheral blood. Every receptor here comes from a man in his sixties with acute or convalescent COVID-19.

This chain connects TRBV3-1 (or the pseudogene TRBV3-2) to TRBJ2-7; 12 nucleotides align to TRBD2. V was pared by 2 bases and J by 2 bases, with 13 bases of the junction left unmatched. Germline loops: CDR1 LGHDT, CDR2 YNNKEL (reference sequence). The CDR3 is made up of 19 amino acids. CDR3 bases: TGTGCCAGCAGCCAAATCCGACCAACTAGCGGGGGGCGTCCCTACGAGCAGTACTTC. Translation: CASSQIRPTSGGRPYEQYF.

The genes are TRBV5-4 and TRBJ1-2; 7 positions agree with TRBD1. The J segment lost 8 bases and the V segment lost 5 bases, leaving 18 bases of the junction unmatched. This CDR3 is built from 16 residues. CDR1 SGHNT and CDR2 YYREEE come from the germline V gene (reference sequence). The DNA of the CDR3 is TGTGCCAGCAGTCAAGCAGACAGGGCCAGGTCGTACGGCTACACCTTC. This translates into CASSQADRARSYGYTF.

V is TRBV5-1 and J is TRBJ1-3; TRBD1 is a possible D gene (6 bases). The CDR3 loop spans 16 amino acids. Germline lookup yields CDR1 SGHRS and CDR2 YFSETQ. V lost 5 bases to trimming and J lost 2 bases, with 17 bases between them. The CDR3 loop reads CASRAWNSGAGNTIYF. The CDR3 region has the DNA TGCGCCAGCAGGGCTTGGAACTCAGGGGCTGGAAACACCATATATTTT.

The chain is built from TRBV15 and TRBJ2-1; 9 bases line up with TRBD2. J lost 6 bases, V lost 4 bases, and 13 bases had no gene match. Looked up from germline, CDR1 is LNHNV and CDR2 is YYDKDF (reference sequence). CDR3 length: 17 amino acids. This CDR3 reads CATSIATYSGGSNEQFF. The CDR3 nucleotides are TGTGCCACCAGCATAGCTACTTATAGCGGGGGTAGCAATGAGCAGTTCTTC.

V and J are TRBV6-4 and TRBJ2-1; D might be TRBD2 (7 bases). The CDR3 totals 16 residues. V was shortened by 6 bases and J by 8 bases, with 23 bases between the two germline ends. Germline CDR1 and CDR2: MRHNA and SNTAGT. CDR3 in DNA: TGTGCCAGCAGCCCCCGGGGGCGCGGGGGTAGGGATGAGCAGTTCTTC. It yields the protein CASSPRGRGGRDEQFF.

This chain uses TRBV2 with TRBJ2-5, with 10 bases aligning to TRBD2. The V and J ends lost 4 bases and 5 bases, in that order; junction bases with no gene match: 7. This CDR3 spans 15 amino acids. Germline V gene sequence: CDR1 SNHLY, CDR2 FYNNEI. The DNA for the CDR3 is TGTGCCAGCAGTGTACTAGCGGGGACCGGGGAGACCCAGTACTTC. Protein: CASSVLAGTGETQYF.

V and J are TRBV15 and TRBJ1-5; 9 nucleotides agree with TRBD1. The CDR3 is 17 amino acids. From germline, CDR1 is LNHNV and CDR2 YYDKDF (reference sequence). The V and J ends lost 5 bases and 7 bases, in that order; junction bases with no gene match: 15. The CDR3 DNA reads TGTGCCACCAGCGCCCAACTGAGACAGGGGGGCAGACAGCCCCAGCATTTT. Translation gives CATSAQLRQGGRQPQHF.

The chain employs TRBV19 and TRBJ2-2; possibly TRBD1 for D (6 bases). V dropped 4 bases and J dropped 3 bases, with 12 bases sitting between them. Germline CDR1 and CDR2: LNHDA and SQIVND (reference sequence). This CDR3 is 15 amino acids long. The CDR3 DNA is TGTGCCAGTAGTACCCGACAGGCGCACACCGGGGAGCTGTTTTTT. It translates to CASSTRQAHTGELFF. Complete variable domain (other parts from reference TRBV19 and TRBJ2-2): DGGITQSPKYLFRKEGQNVTLSCEQNLNHDAMYWYRQDPGQGLRLIYYSQIVNDFQKGDIAEGYSVSREKKESFPLTVTSAQKNPTAFYLCASSTRQAHTGELFFGEGSRLTVL.

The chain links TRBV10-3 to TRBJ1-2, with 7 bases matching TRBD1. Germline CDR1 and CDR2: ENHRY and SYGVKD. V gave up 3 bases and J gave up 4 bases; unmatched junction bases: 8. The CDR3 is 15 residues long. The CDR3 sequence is CAISDTGVLIYGYTF. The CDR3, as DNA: TGTGCCATCAGTGATACAGGGGTCCTGATCTATGGCTACACCTTC.

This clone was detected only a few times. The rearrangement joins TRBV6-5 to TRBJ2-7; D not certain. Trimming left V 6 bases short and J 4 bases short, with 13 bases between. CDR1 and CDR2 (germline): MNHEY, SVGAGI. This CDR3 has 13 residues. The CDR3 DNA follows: TGTGCCAGCAGGAAGCACCATGCTTACGAGCAGTACTTC. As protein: CASRKHHAYEQYF.

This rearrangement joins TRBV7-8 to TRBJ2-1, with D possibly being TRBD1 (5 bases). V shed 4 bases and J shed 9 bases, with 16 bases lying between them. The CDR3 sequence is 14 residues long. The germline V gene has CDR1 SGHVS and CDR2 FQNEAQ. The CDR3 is CASSSTRVSSEQFF. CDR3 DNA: TGTGCCAGCAGCTCGACCAGGGTTTCCAGTGAGCAGTTCTTC.

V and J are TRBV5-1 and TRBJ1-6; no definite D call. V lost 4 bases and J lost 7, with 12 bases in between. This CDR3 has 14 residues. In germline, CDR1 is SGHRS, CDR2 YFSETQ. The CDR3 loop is CASSPNGVNSPLHF. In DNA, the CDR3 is TGCGCCAGCAGCCCGAACGGGGTCAATTCACCCCTCCACTTT.

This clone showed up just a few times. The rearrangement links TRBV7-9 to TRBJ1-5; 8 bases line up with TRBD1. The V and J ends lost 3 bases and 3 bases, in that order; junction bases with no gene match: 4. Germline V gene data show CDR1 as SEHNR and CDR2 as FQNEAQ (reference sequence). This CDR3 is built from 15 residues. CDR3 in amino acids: CASSLTGADNQPQHF. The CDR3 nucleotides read TGTGCCAGCAGCTTGACAGGGGCCGACAATCAGCCCCAGCATTTT.

CDR3 region: CASRDRGSTDTQYF. The CDR3 nucleotides are TGTGCCAGCCGAGACAGGGGCAGCACAGATACGCAGTATTTT. V and J are TRBV5-6 and TRBJ2-3, with TRBD1 matching over 8 bases. Germline CDR1 SGHDT, CDR2 YYEEEE. The CDR3 is 14 residues long. V shed 7 bases and J 0 bases; nucleotides not matched to a gene: 4. Variable domain in full (rest from reference TRBV5-6 and TRBJ2-3): DAGVTQSPTHLIKTRGQQVTLRCSPKSGHDTVSWYQQALGQGPQFIFQYYEEEERQRGNFPDRFSGHQFPNYSSELNVNALLLGDSALYLCASRDRGSTDTQYFGPGTRLTVL.

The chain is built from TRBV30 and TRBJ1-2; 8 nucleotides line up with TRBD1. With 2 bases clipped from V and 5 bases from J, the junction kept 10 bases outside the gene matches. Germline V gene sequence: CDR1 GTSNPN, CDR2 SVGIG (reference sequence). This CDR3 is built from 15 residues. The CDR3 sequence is CAWSPNRQGWYGYTF. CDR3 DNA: TGTGCCTGGAGTCCAAACAGACAGGGGTGGTATGGCTACACCTTC.

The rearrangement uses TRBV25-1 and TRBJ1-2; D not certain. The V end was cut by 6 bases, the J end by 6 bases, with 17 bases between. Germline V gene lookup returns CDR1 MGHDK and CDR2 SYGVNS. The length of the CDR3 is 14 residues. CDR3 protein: CASSERAGLDGYTF. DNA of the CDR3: TGTGCCAGCAGCGAACGGGCGGGTTTGGATGGCTACACCTTC.

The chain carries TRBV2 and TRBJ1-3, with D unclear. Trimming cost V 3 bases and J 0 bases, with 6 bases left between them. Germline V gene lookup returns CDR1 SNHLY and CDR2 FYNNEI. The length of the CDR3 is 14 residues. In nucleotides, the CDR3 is TGTGCCAGCAGTGAGGGCCACTCTGGAAACACCATATATTTT. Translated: CASSEGHSGNTIYF.

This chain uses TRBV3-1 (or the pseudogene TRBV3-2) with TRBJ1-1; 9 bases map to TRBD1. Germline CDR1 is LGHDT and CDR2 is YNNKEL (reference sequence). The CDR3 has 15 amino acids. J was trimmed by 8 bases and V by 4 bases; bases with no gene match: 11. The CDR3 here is CASSPPGQGSVEAFF. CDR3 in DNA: TGTGCCAGCAGCCCACCGGGACAGGGAAGCGTCGAAGCTTTCTTT.